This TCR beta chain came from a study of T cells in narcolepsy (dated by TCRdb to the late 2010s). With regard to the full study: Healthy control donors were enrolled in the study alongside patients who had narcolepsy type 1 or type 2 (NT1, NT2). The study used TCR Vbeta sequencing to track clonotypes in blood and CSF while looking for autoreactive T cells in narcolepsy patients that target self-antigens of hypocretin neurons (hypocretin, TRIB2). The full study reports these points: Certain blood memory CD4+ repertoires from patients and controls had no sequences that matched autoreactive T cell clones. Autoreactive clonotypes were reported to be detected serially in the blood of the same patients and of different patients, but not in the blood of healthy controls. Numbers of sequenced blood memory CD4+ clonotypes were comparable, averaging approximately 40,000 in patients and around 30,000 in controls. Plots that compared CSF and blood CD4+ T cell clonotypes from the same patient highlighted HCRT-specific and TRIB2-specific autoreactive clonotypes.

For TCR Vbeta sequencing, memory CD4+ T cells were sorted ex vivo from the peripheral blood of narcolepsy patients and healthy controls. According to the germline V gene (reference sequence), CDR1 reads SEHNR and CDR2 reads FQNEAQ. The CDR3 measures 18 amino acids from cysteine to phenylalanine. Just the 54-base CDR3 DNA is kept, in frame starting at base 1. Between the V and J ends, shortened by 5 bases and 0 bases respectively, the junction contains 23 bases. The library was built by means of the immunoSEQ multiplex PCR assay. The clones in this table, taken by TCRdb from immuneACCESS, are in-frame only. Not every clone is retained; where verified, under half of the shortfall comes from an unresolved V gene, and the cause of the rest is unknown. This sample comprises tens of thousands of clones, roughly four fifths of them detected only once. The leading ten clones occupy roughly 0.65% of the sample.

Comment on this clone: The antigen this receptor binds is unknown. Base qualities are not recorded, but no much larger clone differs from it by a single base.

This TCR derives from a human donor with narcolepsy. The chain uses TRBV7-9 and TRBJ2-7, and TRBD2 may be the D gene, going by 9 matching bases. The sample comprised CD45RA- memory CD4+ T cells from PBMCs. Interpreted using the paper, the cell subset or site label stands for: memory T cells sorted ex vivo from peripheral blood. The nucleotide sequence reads TGTGCCAGCAGCAGAGCAGGGGGCGAGCGGGAGGTCTCCTACGAGCAGTACTTC. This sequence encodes CASSRAGGEREVSYEQYF.